These T cell receptor beta chains were read from a single sample in a study of T-cell memory formation after mild COVID-19. TCRdb fed the 5' RACE reads into MiXCR, producing one record per CDR3 protein. The table lists hundreds of thousands of distinct CDR3 sequences, 20% of them singletons. Sequenced sample: PBMCs or a T cell subset sorted from them (not recorded which). These receptors were collected from an adult woman who had mild COVID-19 (a few samples of this study predate the infection). Cell type and time point are not known. Both conserved end residues are part of each CDR3. Clone size, where shown, is once, few, many, or a class for clones that have expanded.

J	size	V	CDR3
TRBJ2-1	NA	TRBV7-2	CASTLLFSGLSSYNEQFF
TRBJ1-2	NA	TRBV20-1	CSATGTGGNYGYTF
TRBJ2-1	NA	TRBV5-1	CASSLVPGTGGFEQFF
TRBJ2-7	few	TRBV5-1	CASTPTASSYEQYF
TRBJ2-3	NA	TRBV6-6	CASSYLREGTDTQYF
TRBJ1-5	NA	TRBV12-3/TRBV12-4	CASRDRGNQPQHF
TRBJ2-5	NA	TRBV21-1	CASSKSLGGGPKETQYF
TRBJ2-3	NA	TRBV15	CATSRDVALDTQYF
TRBJ2-4	NA	TRBV25-1	CASRAGTGDENIQYF
TRBJ1-6	NA	TRBV11-3	CASSFGWSTHSPLHF
TRBJ1-1	many	TRBV6-5	CASSYRGGARNTEAFF
TRBJ1-6	NA	TRBV4-2	CASSQEGTGGLLSPLHF
TRBJ2-3	NA	TRBV7-8	CASSSGQYADTQYF
TRBJ2-1	NA	TRBV3-1	CASSQDLRVDEQFF
TRBJ2-1	NA	TRBV27	CASSLTRTNEQFF
TRBJ2-1	few	TRBV14	CASSLTWQLAGAGEQFF
TRBJ2-7	few	TRBV6-1	CASSERAGVDEQYF
TRBJ2-1	few	TRBV7-9	CASSLALARDSYNEQFF
TRBJ2-1	NA	TRBV7-9	CASSLAQGFDNEQFF
TRBJ1-2	few	TRBV18	CASSGGTGGYGYTF
TRBJ2-1	NA	TRBV19	CASTRTDYNEQFF
TRBJ2-7	NA	TRBV6-1	CASSEGDQSDEQYF
TRBJ2-1	many	TRBV29-1	CSGRGSSYNEQFF
TRBJ2-7	NA	TRBV5-1	CASSQGTSGGPTYEQYF
TRBJ2-3	few	TRBV9	CASSFRGREGTDTQYF
TRBJ1-2	NA	TRBV27	CASSLFSGVNYGYTF
TRBJ2-7	NA	TRBV19	CASSIDSPYEQYF
TRBJ2-1	NA	TRBV6-2/TRBV6-3	CASSFTVLAGVYNEQFF
TRBJ2-7	NA	TRBV7-2	CASSADGGEYF
TRBJ2-1	NA	TRBV5-5	CASSLVRPPYNEQFF
TRBJ1-2	NA	TRBV7-9	CASSQGQADYGYTF
TRBJ2-7	NA	TRBV4-1	CASSLLRGQSYEQYF
TRBJ2-3	many	TRBV7-3	CASSSRTVDTQYF
TRBJ1-1	NA	TRBV29-1	CSADRGFLLDTEAFF
TRBJ1-6	many	TRBV12-3/TRBV12-4	CASSPPPNSPLHF
TRBJ2-1	few	TRBV5-1	CASSGSGSDYNEQFF
TRBJ2-1	NA	TRBV3-1	CASSPDSGGNGEQFF
TRBJ1-5	NA	TRBV10-3	CAISAGDYSNQPQHF
TRBJ2-2	NA	TRBV29-1	CSVGTGLAGELFF
TRBJ2-1	few	TRBV20-1	CSATLGDYYNEQFF
TRBJ2-7	few	TRBV5-8	CASRWKGGSYEQYF
TRBJ2-7	few	TRBV24-1	CATSESTGGPRGYEQYF
TRBJ2-1	NA	TRBV5-1	CASIAGGEYNEQFF
TRBJ2-5	NA	TRBV24-1	CATSDSGTVQETQYF
TRBJ2-7	NA	TRBV19	CASSRDRGRSEQYF
TRBJ2-2	many	TRBV7-9	CASSPRLAGNTGELFF
TRBJ2-1	NA	TRBV2	CASRVGQGFGNEQFF
TRBJ2-3	few	TRBV18	CASSPLRADTQYF
TRBJ2-4	NA	TRBV7-2	CASSWGLAGGPGNIQYF
TRBJ2-7	NA	TRBV3-1	CASSLRASAYEQYF
TRBJ2-3	many	TRBV4-3	CASSHTGYGTPDTQYF
TRBJ2-1	NA	TRBV6-5	CASSVGDYYNEQFF
TRBJ2-5	NA	TRBV19	CASSIAETQYF
TRBJ2-7	many	TRBV6-2/TRBV6-3	CASSYSGEGAYEQYF